One sample yielded the 22 T cell receptor beta chains listed below, sequenced in a study of blood T cell repertoires in COVID-19 (dated by TCRdb to 2020 to 2021). The library was generated by the immunoSEQ multiplex PCR assay. The table comes from immuneACCESS by way of TCRdb, which keeps in-frame sequences with V and J called. Part of the clones is missing from these tables; in studies checked, under half for an unresolved V gene and the rest for unknown reasons. This sample lists under 450,000 clones; about nine tenths were detected once. The top ten clonotypes cover over 0.7% of the sample. Sequencing was done on a sample of PBMCs or T cells enriched from blood (not recorded which). The receptors originated from a woman aged 40 to 50 who had been exposed to COVID-19.

This sequence joins TRBV7-9 and TRBJ2-6; TRBD1 aligns across 9 bases. With 3 bases clipped from V and 0 bases from J, the junction kept 9 bases outside the gene matches. There are 19 residues in the CDR3. CDR1 and CDR2 (germline): SEHNR, FQNEAQ (reference sequence). CDR3 sequence (DNA): TGTGCCAGCAGCTTCTTGGGGGGGACAGGGAGCTCTGGGGCCAACGTCCTGACTTTC. This translates into CASSFLGGTGSSGANVLTF.

This clone has just one count. The chain recombines TRBV27 with TRBJ1-5, with 9 bases that match TRBD1. Trimming removed 4 bases from V and 3 bases from J; junction bases left unmatched: 4. In germline, CDR1 is MNHEY, CDR2 SMNVEV (reference sequence). The CDR3 has 15 amino acids. Here the CDR3 reads CASSSGTGINQPQHF. CDR3 bases: TGTGCCAGCAGTTCAGGGACAGGGATCAATCAGCCCCAGCATTTT.

The chain links TRBV5-8 to TRBJ1-2; 12 bases are a match to TRBD1. CDR3 size: 16 residues. J lost 6 bases, V lost 4 bases, and 10 bases had no gene match. Germline V gene lookup returns CDR1 SGHTS and CDR2 YDEGEE. CDR3 in DNA: TGTGCCAGCAGCCGAGGATCCGGGACAGGGGGCGATGGCTACACCTTC. Translating gives CASSRGSGTGGDGYTF.

CDR3 amino acids: CAWSTGLAGVNEQFF. CDR3 sequence (DNA): TGTGCCTGGAGCACGGGACTAGCGGGAGTCAATGAGCAGTTCTTC. The chain employs TRBV30 and TRBJ2-1; 14 nucleotides line up with TRBD2. This CDR3 spans 15 amino acids. V lost 3 bases and J lost 6; bases outside the gene matches: 4. Germline CDR1 and CDR2: GTSNPN and SVGIG (reference sequence).

This clone appeared once. The J gene is TRBJ2-3, the V gene TRBV7-8, with D unclear. This CDR3 is built from 13 residues. V was clipped by 4 bases and J by 3 bases, with 8 bases between them. Germline loops: CDR1 SGHVS, CDR2 FQNEAQ. CDR3 in DNA: TGTGCCAGCAGCTCTCGGTTAACAGATACGCAGTATTTT. Amino acid sequence: CASSSRLTDTQYF. Based on the CDR3 plus reference TRBV7-8 and TRBJ2-3, the full variable domain is GAGVSQSPRYKVAKRGQDVALRCDPISGHVSLFWYQQALGQGPEFLTYFQNEAQLDKSGLPSDRFFAERPEGSVSTLKIQRTQQEDSAVYLCASSSRLTDTQYFGPGTRLTVL.

The chain is built from TRBV4-2 and TRBJ2-3; TRBD1 matches at 7 bases. V was clipped by 4 bases and J by 0 bases; unmatched bases: 4. The V gene's germline CDR1 is LGHNA and CDR2 YNFKEQ. The CDR3 totals 15 residues. CDR3 amino acids: CASSRDRTSTDTQYF. The DNA for the CDR3 is TGTGCCAGCAGCCGGGACAGAACTAGCACAGATACGCAGTATTTT.

The V call is TRBV7-9, the J call TRBJ1-2; no firm D call. Trimming took 6 bases from V and 2 from J, leaving 22 bases between them. CDR1 is SEHNR and CDR2 is FQNEAQ in the germline V gene (reference sequence). CDR3 size: 17 residues. The CDR3: CASSSDTPLAGNYGYTF. CDR3 nucleotide sequence: TGTGCCAGCAGTTCCGATACACCCCTCGCGGGAAACTATGGCTACACCTTC.

The gene calls are TRBV7-2 and TRBJ2-1; 10 nucleotides line up with TRBD1. Germline loops: CDR1 SGHTA, CDR2 FQGNSA. J lost 9 bases, V lost 5 bases, and 10 bases had no gene match. This CDR3 comprises 15 residues. The DNA for the CDR3 is TGTGCCAGCAGCACCCGGGACAGGGGCTCGGGTGAGCAGTTCTTC. This codes for CASSTRDRGSGEQFF.

This chain uses TRBV5-1 with TRBJ2-7; D is unclear. Germline loops: CDR1 SGHRS, CDR2 YFSETQ. This CDR3 spans 15 amino acids. Trimming pared 0 bases from V and 2 bases from J, leaving 12 bases between. The DNA for the CDR3 is TGCGCCAGCAGCTTGGAGACTCACGGTCCCTACGAGCAGTACTTC. Amino acid sequence: CASSLETHGPYEQYF.

This chain uses TRBV27 with TRBJ2-7; D not certain. CDR1 is MNHEY and CDR2 is SMNVEV in the germline V gene (reference sequence). The CDR3 is 14 residues long. The germline V and J ends were trimmed by 1 base and 1 base, with 8 bases remaining between them. Here the CDR3 reads CASSLFDTSYEQYF. DNA of the CDR3: TGTGCCAGCAGTTTATTTGACACTTCCTACGAGCAGTACTTC.

The genes are TRBV7-9 and TRBJ1-6; maybe TRBD1 (6 bases). Trimming stripped 5 bases from V and 0 bases from J, with 17 bases between. Germline CDR1 reads SEHNR; CDR2 reads FQNEAQ (reference sequence). The CDR3 length is 18 residues. The CDR3 region is CASSPGGGPSSYNSPLHF. In DNA form, the CDR3 reads TGTGCCAGCAGCCCCGGGGGGGGCCCGAGCTCCTATAATTCACCCCTCCACTTT.

The genes are TRBV29-1 and TRBJ1-2, with TRBD1 identical over 10 bases. The germline V gene has CDR1 SQVTM and CDR2 ANQGSEA. The CDR3 extends over 13 amino acids. After removal of 4 bases from V and 4 bases from J, the junction contained 3 bases not matched to a gene. In nucleotides, the CDR3 is TGCAGCGTTGGACAGGGGGCTGGCTATGGCTACACCTTC. Translated, it gives CSVGQGAGYGYTF. The full variable domain, in which reference TRBV29-1 and TRBJ1-2 provide the parts outside the CDR3, is SAVISQKPSRDICQRGTSLTIQCQVDSQVTMMFWYRQQPGQSLTLIATANQGSEATYESGFVIDKFPISRPNLTFSTLTVSNMSPEDSSIYLCSVGQGAGYGYTFGSGTRLTVV.

V is TRBV30 and J is TRBJ1-1, with D unresolved. Germline CDR1 is GTSNPN and CDR2 is SVGIG (reference sequence). This CDR3 comprises 15 residues. V shed 2 bases and J shed 1 base, with 14 bases lying between them. CDR3 sequence reads: CAWSRWGGKNTEAFF. The DNA for the CDR3 is TGTGCCTGGAGTCGGTGGGGAGGGAAGAACACTGAAGCTTTCTTT.

The chain couples TRBV19 to TRBJ1-5; D is undetermined. CDR1 and CDR2 (germline): LNHDA, SQIVND (reference sequence). CDR3 size: 15 residues. V shed 1 base and J shed 0 bases, with 7 bases lying between them. The CDR3 sequence: CASSIGGSSNQPQHF. The DNA of the CDR3 is TGTGCCAGTAGTATAGGAGGTTCTAGCAATCAGCCCCAGCATTTT.

The chain combines TRBV6-2 or TRBV6-3 with TRBJ2-5; 10 nucleotides line up with TRBD2. CDR1 and CDR2 from the germline V gene are MNHEY and SVGEGT. This CDR3 contains 15 residues. The J segment lost 5 bases and the V segment lost 3 bases, leaving 6 bases of the junction unmatched. CDR3 nucleotide sequence: TGTGCCAGCAGTTATGCTAGCGGGAGTCGGGAGACCCAGTACTTC. Residues: CASSYASGSRETQYF.

The chain has TRBV7-2 and TRBJ1-3; possible D gene TRBD1, 5 bases. CDR1 and CDR2 from the germline V gene are SGHTA and FQGNSA. The germline V and J ends were trimmed by 5 bases and 4 bases, with 15 bases remaining between them. The CDR3 sequence is 15 residues long. The CDR3 DNA follows: TGTGCCAGCAGCCTGATGGTGGGGCCGGGAAACACCATATATTTT. It encodes CASSLMVGPGNTIYF.

This chain joins TRBV7-8 and TRBJ2-3, with D perhaps TRBD2 (5 bases). Germline CDR1 is SGHVS and CDR2 is FQNEAQ. V lost 4 bases and J 1 base, leaving 18 bases between the germline ends. This CDR3 has 17 amino acids. CDR3 sequence reads: CASSSSGFNGGTDTQYF. The CDR3 DNA reads as TGTGCCAGCAGCTCCAGTGGGTTCAACGGGGGCACAGATACGCAGTATTTT.

The rearrangement links TRBV21-1 to TRBJ1-1. TRBV21-1 is annotated as a pseudogene. This CDR3 region has 10 residues. The CDR3 DNA reads TGTGCCAGCAGCCCGGGAGGGGCTTTCTTT. This translates into CASSPGGAFF.

In this sample, this clone turned up once. The rearrangement uses TRBV6-2 or TRBV6-3 and TRBJ2-1; D gene uncertain. CDR1 and CDR2 from the germline V gene are MNHEY and SVGEGT. The V gene lost 6 bases and the J gene lost 0 bases, with 9 bases spanning the gap. The CDR3 consists of 14 residues. The CDR3 reads CASSLLSSYNEQFF. In nucleotides, the CDR3 is TGTGCCAGCAGCCTTCTAAGCTCCTACAATGAGCAGTTCTTC.

The chain joins TRBV12-3 or TRBV12-4 to TRBJ1-2; D unresolved. The CDR3 sequence is 13 residues long. Trimming took 1 base from V and 4 from J, leaving 7 bases between them. The CDR3 is CASSLGGGYGYTF. The CDR3 DNA sequence: TGTGCCAGCAGTTTAGGGGGAGGCTATGGCTACACCTTC.

The rearrangement uses TRBV15 and TRBJ1-1, with D perhaps matching TRBD1 (5 bases). V dropped 0 bases and J dropped 3 bases, with 11 bases sitting between them. The CDR3 extends over 15 amino acids. CDR1 and CDR2 (germline): LNHNV, YYDKDF (reference sequence). This chain's CDR3 is CATSRERREDTEAFF. The CDR3, as DNA: TGTGCCACCAGCAGAGAGCGCAGGGAGGACACTGAAGCTTTCTTT.

The CDR3 loop is CASSPQVAGNTEAFF. CDR3 nucleotides: TGTGCCAGCAGCCCTCAGGTTGCGGGGAACACTGAAGCTTTCTTT. V gene TRBV11-3 combines with J gene TRBJ1-1, with D uncertain. Deletions cut 5 bases from V and 1 base from J, with 14 bases between. CDR3 size: 15 residues. Looked up from germline, CDR1 is SGHNT and CDR2 is YENEEA.